The clone carrying this TCR beta chain was detected ten times or more. Its antigen is unidentified. At one of its ends the junction is not consistent with the germline gene, which may arise from a read error. Germline V gives CDR1 GTSNPN, CDR2 SVGIG (reference sequence). This CDR3 has 15 residues. The sample comes from a study of T cells in Graves' hyperthyroidism and ophthalmopathy. Template material for amplifying TCR beta CDR3 regions consisted of RNA transcripts. Primed by the HTBI set, a first-round RT-PCR was run on the TCR CDR3. TCRdb used MiXCR to reprocess the multiplex PCR reads, holding one entry per CDR3 protein. The repertoire consists of over 650,000 distinct CDR3 sequences, with approximately 16% occurring once and the leading ten covering approximately 8.4%. Findings and limits, study-wide: Separating ophthalmopathy from stable hyperthyroidism was achieved by a 13 V-J model.

This TCR was sampled from a man between 18 and 29 years old with Graves' hyperthyroidism. This chain connects TRBV30 to TRBJ2-2; the D gene is possibly TRBD2 (5 bases). Sequencing was performed on blood. The DNA of the CDR3 is TGTGCCTGGAGTGTAAGAACGCAATGGGTCGGGGAGCGGTTTTTT. This sequence encodes CAWSVRTQWVGERFF.